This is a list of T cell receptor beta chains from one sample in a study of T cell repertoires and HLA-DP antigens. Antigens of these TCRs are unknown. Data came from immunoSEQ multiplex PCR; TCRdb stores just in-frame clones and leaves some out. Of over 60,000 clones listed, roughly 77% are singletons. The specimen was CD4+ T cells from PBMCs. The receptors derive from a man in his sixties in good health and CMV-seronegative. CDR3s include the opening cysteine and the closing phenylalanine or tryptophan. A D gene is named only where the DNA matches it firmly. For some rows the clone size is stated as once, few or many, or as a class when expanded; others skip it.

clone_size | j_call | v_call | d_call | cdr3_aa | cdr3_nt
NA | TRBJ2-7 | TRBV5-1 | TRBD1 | CASSLWTGLYEQYF | TGCGCCAGCAGCTTGTGGACAGGGTTATACGAGCAGTACTTC
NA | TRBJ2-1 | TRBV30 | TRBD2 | CAWSLGGGDNEQFF | TGTGCCTGGAGTTTGGGCGGGGGGGACAATGAGCAGTTCTTC
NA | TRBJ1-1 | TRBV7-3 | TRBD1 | CASSSRDREAFF | TGTGCCAGCAGCTCCCGGGACAGGGAAGCTTTCTTT
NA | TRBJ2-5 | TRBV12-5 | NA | CASGIGGETQYF | TGTGCTAGTGGGATAGGGGGAGAGACCCAGTACTTC
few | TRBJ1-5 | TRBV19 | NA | CASRGAGTPQHF | TGTGCCAGTAGGGGAGCCGGGACGCCCCAGCATTTT
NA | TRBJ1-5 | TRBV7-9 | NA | CASSKYGDQPQHF | TGTGCCAGCAGCAAGTACGGTGATCAGCCCCAGCATTTT
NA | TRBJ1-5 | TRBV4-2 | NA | CASSQDWGGADQPQHF | TGTGCCAGCAGCCAAGATTGGGGGGGCGCGGATCAGCCCCAGCATTTT
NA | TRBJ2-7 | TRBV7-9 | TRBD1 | CASSLPGTGEDHEQYF | TGTGCCAGCAGCTTACCCGGGACAGGGGAAGACCACGAGCAGTACTTC
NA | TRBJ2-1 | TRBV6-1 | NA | CASSEFTTASSYNEQFF | TGTGCCAGCAGTGAATTCACGACAGCGAGCTCCTACAATGAGCAGTTCTTC
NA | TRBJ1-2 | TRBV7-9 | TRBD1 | CASSRGTQQGGYTF | TGTGCCAGCAGCCGCGGGACGCAACAGGGGGGCTACACCTTC
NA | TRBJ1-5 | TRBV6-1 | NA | CASSADRSDQPQHF | TGTGCCAGCAGTGCAGACAGAAGTGATCAGCCCCAGCATTTT
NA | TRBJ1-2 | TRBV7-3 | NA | CASSPGGEGGYTF | TGTGCCAGCAGCCCCGGGGGGGAAGGAGGCTACACCTTC
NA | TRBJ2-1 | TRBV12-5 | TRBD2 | CASGAGAAYNEQFF | TGTGCTAGTGGGGCGGGAGCTGCCTACAATGAGCAGTTCTTC
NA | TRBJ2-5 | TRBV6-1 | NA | CASSPGRVQETQYF | TGTGCCAGCAGCCCGGGACGGGTTCAAGAGACCCAGTACTTC
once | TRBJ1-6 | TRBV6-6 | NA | CASRSGQLDSPLHF | TGTGCCAGCAGATCGGGACAATTGGATTCACCCCTCCACTTT
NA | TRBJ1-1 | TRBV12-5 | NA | CASGFRSVSDTEAFF | TGTGCTAGTGGTTTCCGGAGCGTTTCGGACACTGAAGCTTTCTTT
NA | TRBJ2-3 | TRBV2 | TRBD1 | CASSKGQGTDTQYF | TGTGCCAGCAGTAAGGGACAGGGTACAGATACGCAGTATTTT
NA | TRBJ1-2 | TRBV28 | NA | CASGRESYGYTF | TGTGCCAGCGGGAGGGAGTCCTATGGCTACACCTTC
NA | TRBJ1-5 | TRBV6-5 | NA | CASSYSQKQGQPQHF | TGTGCCAGCAGTTACTCCCAGAAACAAGGTCAGCCCCAGCATTTT
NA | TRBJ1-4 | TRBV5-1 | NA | CASTWAGPSEKLFF | TGCGCCAGTACATGGGCAGGGCCCAGTGAAAAACTGTTTTTT
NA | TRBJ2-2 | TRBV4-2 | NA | CASSQGNTGELFF | TGTGCCAGCAGCCAAGGCAACACCGGGGAGCTGTTTTTT
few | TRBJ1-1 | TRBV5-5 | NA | CASSLIPGGRDTEAFF | TGTGCCAGCAGCTTGATACCGGGAGGGAGGGACACTGAAGCTTTCTTT
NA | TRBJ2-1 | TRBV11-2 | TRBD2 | CASSLDSGREQFF | TGTGCCAGCAGCTTAGATAGCGGGCGGGAGCAGTTCTTC
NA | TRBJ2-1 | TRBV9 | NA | CASSVGAQPDHEQFF | TGTGCCAGCAGCGTAGGGGCTCAACCAGACCATGAGCAGTTCTTC
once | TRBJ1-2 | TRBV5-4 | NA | CASSPLQGNYGYTF | TGTGCCAGCAGCCCCCTACAGGGAAACTATGGCTACACCTTC
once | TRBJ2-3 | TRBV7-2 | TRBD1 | CASSYLLTGAFTDTQYF | TGTGCCAGCAGCTACCTCCTGACAGGGGCTTTCACAGATACGCAGTATTTT